A selection of T cell receptor beta chains follows, all from one sample in a study of OX40 agonist ivuxolimab in advanced cancers. The repertoire was sequenced with immunoSEQ multiplex PCR; TCRdb's copy has only in-frame clones and lacks some. This sample has roughly 80,000 clones, with about 89% found just once. Source: CD4+ or CD8+ T cells sorted from blood, taken in a trial of the OX40 agonist ivuxolimab. The receptors here all came from an adult with an advanced solid tumor such as melanoma, head and neck, liver or kidney cancer. Each CDR3 is given with its conserved first and last residue. A D gene is named only where the DNA matches it firmly. Some rows have no size entry. The others give once, few or many, or a class for an expanded clone.

NA	TRBV12-5	NA	TRBJ2-7	TGTGCTAGTGGTTTGATAGGCTACGAGCAGTACTTC	CASGLIGYEQYF
TRBD1	TRBV6-6	once	TRBJ1-5	TGTGCCAGCAGTGACGGACAGGCGAGCAATCAGCCCCAGCATTTT	CASSDGQASNQPQHF
TRBD2	TRBV6-1	NA	TRBJ2-3	TGTGCCAGCAGTGCAGAGACTAGCGGGAACGCAGATACGCAGTATTTT	CASSAETSGNADTQYF
NA	TRBV4-3	once	TRBJ2-1	TGCGCCAGCAGCCTTGAGGGAAGGGTTAATGAGCAGTTCTTC	CASSLEGRVNEQFF
TRBD1	TRBV7-9	once	TRBJ1-6	TGTGCCAGCAGCCCAGGACAGGGCTCTAGGCTCTCACCCCTCCACTTT	CASSPGQGSRLSPLHF
TRBD1	TRBV6-5	NA	TRBJ1-1	TGTGCCAGCAGTTCGGGACAGGGAAGAACTGAAGCTTTCTTT	CASSSGQGRTEAFF
NA	TRBV7-9	NA	TRBJ2-1	TGTGCCAGCAGCTCCCGTTGGACAGATGTCTCCTACAATGAGCAGTTCTTC	CASSSRWTDVSYNEQFF
NA	TRBV5-1	NA	TRBJ1-1	TGCGCCAGCAGCCTGCACAGCAGAATGAACACTGAAGCTTTCTTT	CASSLHSRMNTEAFF
NA	TRBV5-6	NA	TRBJ1-4	TGTGCCAGCAGCTTGTGGGCAGGGCATGGTGAAAAACTGTTTTTT	CASSLWAGHGEKLFF
NA	TRBV2	NA	TRBJ1-5	TGTGCCAGCAGTGAAATGTGGGGAAGCAATCAGCCCCAGCATTTT	CASSEMWGSNQPQHF
TRBD1	TRBV2	NA	TRBJ1-3	TGTGCCAGCAGTGTTCAGGGGGCTCGTGGAAACACCATATATTTT	CASSVQGARGNTIYF
TRBD2	TRBV11-2	NA	TRBJ2-1	TGTGCCAGCAGCGTAACCGGGACTAGCGCAAACAATGAGCAGTTCTTC	CASSVTGTSANNEQFF
NA	TRBV18	NA	TRBJ2-5	TGTGCCAGCTCACCACGGGGCTCGGGGGAGACCCAGTACTTC	CASSPRGSGETQYF
NA	TRBV5-4	NA	TRBJ2-1	TGTGCCAGCAGCTCCCCGGTTGGGGCCTACAATGAGCAGTTCTTC	CASSSPVGAYNEQFF
NA	TRBV19	NA	TRBJ2-7	TGTGCCAGTAGTATTGCCACCGCCTACGAGCAGTACTTC	CASSIATAYEQYF